These 25 T cell receptor beta chains were all obtained from the same sample, sequenced in a study of T cells in Graves' hyperthyroidism and ophthalmopathy. From RNA transcripts, TCR beta CDR3 regions were amplified. With the HTBI primer set, the TCR CDR3 went through a first round of RT-PCR. Each CDR3 protein gets one entry after TCRdb re-called the multiplex PCR reads with MiXCR. This table holds a few hundred thousand distinct CDR3 sequences, roughly 15% found once. The specimen was blood. Receptors were obtained from a woman aged 45-65 years with Graves' hyperthyroidism that later progressed to Graves' ophthalmopathy.

This clonotype was recorded many times. The V and J genes are TRBV27 and TRBJ1-5; D gene uncertain. The germline V and J ends were trimmed by 6 bases and 0 bases, with 9 bases remaining between them. Germline values: CDR1 MNHEY, CDR2 SMNVEV (reference sequence). The CDR3 runs 14 residues. The CDR3 sequence: CASRRATSNQPQHF. CDR3 DNA: TGTGCCAGCAGACGGGCGACTAGCAATCAGCCCCAGCATTTT.

This clonotype has at least ten counts. The gene calls are TRBV27 and TRBJ2-7; 10 nucleotides line up with TRBD2. CDR3 length: 14 residues. From germline, CDR1 is MNHEY and CDR2 SMNVEV (reference sequence). The V segment lost 6 bases and the J segment 4 bases; nucleotides outside the gene matches: 6. CDR3 nucleotides: TGTGCCAGCAGCCGTCTAGCGGGAGCGTACGAGCAGTACTTC. Residues: CASSRLAGAYEQYF.

This clonotype came up once. The junction and the germline gene differ at one end; a read error may be behind it. V gene TRBV6-2 or TRBV6-3 combines with J gene TRBJ1-5; D ambiguous. Germline CDR1 reads MNHEY; CDR2 reads SVGEGT. The CDR3 extends over 13 amino acids. Here the CDR3 reads CASSDSSNQPQHF. CDR3 sequence (DNA): TGTGCCAGCAGTGACTCGAGCAATCAGCCCCAGCATTTT.

This clonotype was counted at least ten times. The chain carries TRBV2 and TRBJ2-7, with a weak D call TRBD1 (5 bases). V gave up 3 bases and J gave up 2 bases, with 8 bases separating them. The CDR3 is 13 residues long. The germline gives CDR1 SNHLY, CDR2 FYNNEI. As DNA, the CDR3 is TGTGCCAGCAGTGAGGGGCTAGCCTACGAGCAGTACTTC. It is translated as CASSEGLAYEQYF.

This chain links TRBV6-2 or TRBV6-3 with TRBJ2-7; D possibly corresponds to TRBD2 (6 bases). Germline CDR1 reads MNHEY; CDR2 reads SVGEGT. The length of the CDR3 is 15 residues. The germline V and J ends were trimmed by 8 bases and 3 bases, with 20 bases remaining between them. The CDR3 DNA sequence: TGTGCCAGCCTCGGCGCGGGAAGTATTGACTACGAGCAGTACTTC. It translates to CASLGAGSIDYEQYF.

This clonotype has just a few counts. This chain connects TRBV5-1 to TRBJ2-1, with D unresolved. This CDR3 has 13 residues. Trimming cost V 3 bases and J 9 bases, with 13 bases left between them. Germline-derived CDR1 and CDR2 are SGHRS and YFSETQ. The CDR3 is CASSSVTRFEQFF. CDR3 bases: TGCGCCAGCAGCTCGGTCACAAGATTTGAGCAGTTCTTC.

This clonotype was counted many times. The chain links TRBV20-1 to TRBJ2-1; 8 bases are a match to TRBD2. The germline CDR1 and CDR2 sequences are DFQATT and SNEGSKA (reference sequence). The CDR3 totals 16 residues. J gave up 0 bases and V 2 bases, and 6 bases lay outside the gene matches. The CDR3 DNA reads as TGCAGTGCTAGACAGTCCGGGAGGGTCTCCTACAATGAGCAGTTCTTC. It codes for CSARQSGRVSYNEQFF.

This clonotype was counted at least ten times. The chain recombines TRBV3-1 with TRBJ2-1; TRBD2 matches 12 bases. This CDR3 comprises 21 residues. After removal of 4 bases from V and 0 bases from J, the junction contained 16 bases not matched to a gene. From germline, CDR1 is LGHDT and CDR2 YNNKEL (reference sequence). The CDR3, as DNA: TGTGCCAGCAGCCCATCAACGAGCCTAGCGGGAGGGTCCAGCTCCTACAATGAGCAGTTCTTC. Translation: CASSPSTSLAGGSSSYNEQFF.

This clonotype was counted at least ten times. V gene TRBV28 combines with J gene TRBJ2-7; 9 bases align to TRBD1. Per germline, CDR1 MDHEN and CDR2 SYDVKM. CDR3 length: 12 residues. V gave up 10 bases and J gave up 5 bases; unmatched junction bases: 6. This CDR3 reads CATRDRVDEQYF. The CDR3 bases are TGTGCCACCCGGGACAGGGTCGACGAGCAGTACTTC.

This clonotype has ten or more counts. This chain connects TRBV20-1 to TRBJ2-7; TRBD2 matches at 9 bases. V was clipped by 3 bases and J by 6 bases; unmatched bases: 12. The CDR3 consists of 15 residues. Germline-derived CDR1 and CDR2 are DFQATT and SNEGSKA (reference sequence). This CDR3 is CSASYSGGRASEQYF. DNA for the CDR3: TGCAGTGCTAGTTATTCGGGCGGGAGGGCCTCCGAGCAGTACTTC.

The V gene is TRBV9, the J gene TRBJ2-2; D uncertain. The CDR3 runs to 13 residues. Germline-derived CDR1 and CDR2 are SGDLS and YYNGEE. The V end lost 4 bases, the J end lost 7 bases, and 11 bases lay between the germline ends. DNA of the CDR3: TGTGCCAGCAGCCCCCGGGTTGACGGGGAGCTGTTTTTT. Translation: CASSPRVDGELFF.

In this sample, this clonotype turned up many times. The gene calls are TRBV6-1 and TRBJ2-7; possible D gene TRBD1, 6 bases. Trimming left V 5 bases short and J 0 bases short, with 11 bases between. The CDR3 is made up of 14 amino acids. The germline CDR1 and CDR2 sequences are MNHNS and SASEGT. The CDR3 sequence is CASSIQQGSYEQYF. CDR3 nucleotide sequence: TGTGCCAGCAGTATCCAACAGGGCTCCTACGAGCAGTACTTC.

This clonotype was counted at least ten times. The chain combines TRBV7-2 with TRBJ2-3, with D possibly matching TRBD2 (6 bases). CDR1 is SGHTA and CDR2 is FQGNSA in the germline V gene. The CDR3 sequence is 14 residues long. Trimming removed 3 bases at V and 0 bases at J, with 7 bases between. As DNA, the CDR3 is TGTGCCAGCAGCTTGACTAGTAGCACAGATACGCAGTATTTT. This encodes CASSLTSSTDTQYF.

This clonotype has a count of ten or more. V gene TRBV2 combines with J gene TRBJ2-7; no clear D. V dropped 2 bases and J dropped 3 bases, with 11 bases sitting between them. This CDR3 is 14 amino acids long. Looked up from germline, CDR1 is SNHLY and CDR2 is FYNNEI. This CDR3 is CASSENPPGYEQYF. For the CDR3, the DNA is TGTGCCAGCAGTGAAAACCCCCCAGGCTACGAGCAGTACTTC.

On this clonotype: This clone may be a read error of a much larger clone one base away. This chain uses TRBV13 with TRBJ2-7; TRBD1 agrees at 7 bases. Germline CDR1 is PRHDT and CDR2 is FYEKMQ (reference sequence). The V and J ends lost 6 bases and 4 bases, in that order; junction bases with no gene match: 15. The CDR3 is 16 amino acids. CDR3 in DNA: TGTGCCAGCAGAGAAAGGACGGGACAGCGAAATTACGAGCAGTACTTC. Encoded protein: CASRERTGQRNYEQYF.

Ten or more counts support this clonotype. The genes are TRBV20-1 and TRBJ2-7; 7 bases match TRBD1. The germline V gene has CDR1 DFQATT and CDR2 SNEGSKA (reference sequence). The V and J ends lost 5 bases and 4 bases, in that order; junction bases with no gene match: 5. The CDR3 runs to 12 residues. CDR3 DNA: TGCAGTGCTGCTGACAGGGAGTACGAGCAGTACTTC. Protein product: CSAADREYEQYF.

This clonotype was found a few times. This sequence may be a read error, since a much larger clone differs from it by one base. This chain joins TRBV12-3 or TRBV12-4 and TRBJ2-7, with a possible D match to TRBD1 (6 bases). The CDR3 covers 13 residues. V was trimmed by 4 bases and J by 5 bases, leaving 12 bases between them. The CDR3 DNA is TGTGCCAGCAGTTGGACAGCAGGGGACGAGCAGTACTTC. Protein product: CASSWTAGDEQYF.

This clonotype was counted ten times or more. This chain links TRBV6-1 with TRBJ2-2; 9 nucleotides match TRBD1. The CDR3 contains 19 residues. Germline-derived CDR1 and CDR2 are MNHNS and SASEGT. The ends lost 9 bases at V and 2 bases at J; junction bases unmatched: 19. This CDR3 is CARTNRDRVPPLNTGELFF. CDR3 sequence (DNA): TGTGCCAGGACGAACCGGGACAGGGTGCCCCCTCTAAACACCGGGGAGCTGTTTTTT.

This clonotype was counted between two and nine times. The rearrangement joins TRBV19 to TRBJ1-1; D not resolved. Per germline, CDR1 LNHDA and CDR2 SQIVND (reference sequence). Deletions cut 5 bases from V and 5 bases from J, with 12 bases between. The CDR3 is 13 amino acids. CDR3 sequence reads: CASSPLRGTEAFF. Here the CDR3 DNA reads TGTGCCAGTAGTCCTCTAAGAGGGACTGAAGCTTTCTTT.

This clonotype was seen repeatedly, ten times or more. The chain recombines TRBV20-1 with TRBJ1-6; the D gene is possibly TRBD1 (5 bases). Trimming took off 0 bases at V and 10 bases at J, with 13 bases between the two ends. Germline V CDR1 and CDR2: DFQATT, SNEGSKA (reference sequence). The CDR3 covers 14 residues. CDR3 protein: CSARDEVRGSPLHF. As DNA, the CDR3 is TGCAGTGCTAGAGATGAGGTGAGGGGCTCACCCCTCCACTTT.

There are many counts of this clonotype. The chain employs TRBV2 and TRBJ2-3; D gene uncertain. The CDR3 extends over 13 amino acids. Trimming pared 1 base from V and 6 bases from J, leaving 8 bases between. The germline V gene encodes CDR1 SNHLY and CDR2 FYNNEI. CDR3 in amino acids: CASSEDRVDTQYF. The CDR3 coding sequence is TGTGCCAGCAGTGAAGACCGCGTCGATACGCAGTATTTT.

The chain employs TRBV19 and TRBJ2-2; the match to TRBD2 covers 12 bases. This CDR3 comprises 16 residues. Germline values: CDR1 LNHDA, CDR2 SQIVND (reference sequence). V dropped 5 bases and J dropped 3; count of bases not matched to a gene: 4. The CDR3 spells CASSLAGGGYTGELFF. In nucleotides, the CDR3 is TGTGCCAGTAGTCTAGCGGGAGGGGGATACACCGGGGAGCTGTTTTTT.

This clonotype was seen a few times. The J gene is TRBJ2-2, the V gene TRBV20-1; 10 bases are shared with TRBD1. Germline V CDR1 and CDR2: DFQATT, SNEGSKA (reference sequence). After removal of 1 base from V and 3 bases from J, the junction contained 8 bases not matched to a gene. The CDR3 covers 17 residues. DNA of the CDR3: TGCAGTGCTAGAGGGCCGAGGACAGGGGGGGACACCGGGGAGCTGTTTTTT. Protein product: CSARGPRTGGDTGELFF.

This clonotype was seen repeatedly, ten times or more. This sequence joins TRBV5-1 and TRBJ2-5; 8 nucleotides agree with TRBD2. Germline trimming cut 0 bases from V and 5 bases from J; bases unmatched to any gene: 9. The CDR3 loop spans 16 amino acids. CDR1 is SGHRS and CDR2 is YFSETQ in the germline V gene. CDR3: CASSLERGLIVETQYF. The DNA of the CDR3 is TGCGCCAGCAGCTTGGAGCGGGGGCTTATCGTGGAGACCCAGTACTTC.

In this sample, this clonotype turned up many times. The chain has TRBV11-2 and TRBJ2-1, with D uncertain. Trimming pared 1 base from V and 10 bases from J, leaving 5 bases between. This CDR3 is built from 11 residues. Germline loops: CDR1 SGHAT, CDR2 FQNNGV. CDR3: CASSLGPEQFF. The CDR3 nucleotides are TGTGCCAGCAGCTTAGGCCCGGAGCAGTTCTTC.